This T cell receptor (beta chain) is drawn from a study of T-cell memory formation after mild COVID-19. This clonotype was seen many times. Antigen specificity is unknown. Study-level results: The authors did not confirm SARS-CoV-2 specificity of second-wave clones peaking day 37. Certain responding clones were present in pre-infection memory, suggesting participation of cross-reactive memory. Contracting clones, day 15 to 85, had balanced CD4/CD8, and later expanders favored CD4+.

Barcoded TCR alpha and TCR beta cDNA libraries with UMIs came from 5'RACE using constant-segment primers. TCRdb redid the calling of the 5' RACE reads with MiXCR, one entry per CDR3 protein. Here the sample spans 30,000 to 35,000 distinct CDR3 sequences, around 7.7% being singletons. The CDR3 has 15 amino acids. The V segment lost 1 base and the J segment 4 bases; nucleotides outside the gene matches: 2. Germline CDR1 and CDR2: MGHRA and YSYEKL. Sequencing input: PBMCs or a T cell subset sorted from them (not recorded which). The J gene is TRBJ2-2, the V gene TRBV4-1; TRBD2 aligns across 8 bases. The receptor was derived from a young man who had mild COVID-19 (a few samples of this study predate the infection). Cell type and time point are not known. The CDR3 nucleotides are TGCGCCAGCAGCCAAGCGGGGGGGCGCACCGGGGAGCTGTTTTTT. Translated: CASSQAGGRTGELFF.